This T cell receptor beta chain was identified in a study of cytomegalovirus exposure and HLA in healthy donors. Whole-study findings and limits: TCR beta V- and J-gene trimming, according to a later analysis, was linked to a missense DCLRE1C variant. Per a prior analysis, the majority of TCR beta V segments were productive roughly 87% or roughly 30% of the time.

Points on this clone: The antigen is not known.

Trimming pared 1 base from V and 2 bases from J, leaving 10 bases between. Germline V gene lookup returns CDR1 SGDLS and CDR2 YYNGEE. The CDR3 runs 14 residues. In the PCR, 60 Vbeta and 13 Jbeta primers were used. Profiling relied on immunoSEQ multiplex PCR, and the TCRdb table lists in-frame clones only, not all of them. The sample data list about 120,000 clones. This chain connects TRBV9 to TRBJ2-7, with D perhaps TRBD2 (5 bases). This clonotype was sampled from a young man in good health and CMV-seronegative. Sequencing was carried out using PBMCs. The CDR3 DNA reads as TGTGCCAGCAGCGTAAAATTCGGGGCCTACGAGCAGTACTTC. Amino acids: CASSVKFGAYEQYF.